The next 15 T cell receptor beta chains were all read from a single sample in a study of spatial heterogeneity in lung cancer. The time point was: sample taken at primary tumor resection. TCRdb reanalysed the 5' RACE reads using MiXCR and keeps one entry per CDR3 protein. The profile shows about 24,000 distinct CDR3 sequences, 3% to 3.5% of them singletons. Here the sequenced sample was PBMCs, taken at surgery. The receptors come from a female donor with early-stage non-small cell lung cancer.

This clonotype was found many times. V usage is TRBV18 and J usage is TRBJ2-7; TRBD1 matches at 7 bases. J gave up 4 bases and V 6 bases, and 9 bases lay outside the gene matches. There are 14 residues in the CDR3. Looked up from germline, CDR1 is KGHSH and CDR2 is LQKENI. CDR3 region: CASSQGTAEYEQYF. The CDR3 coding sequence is TGTGCCAGCTCGCAGGGGACAGCAGAGTACGAGCAGTACTTC.

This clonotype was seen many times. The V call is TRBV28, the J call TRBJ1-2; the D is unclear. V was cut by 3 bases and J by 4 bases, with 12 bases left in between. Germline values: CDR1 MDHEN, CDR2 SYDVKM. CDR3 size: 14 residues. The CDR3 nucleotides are TGTGCCAGCAGTTTTCCCGCTCTACCCTATGGCTACACCTTC. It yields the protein CASSFPALPYGYTF.

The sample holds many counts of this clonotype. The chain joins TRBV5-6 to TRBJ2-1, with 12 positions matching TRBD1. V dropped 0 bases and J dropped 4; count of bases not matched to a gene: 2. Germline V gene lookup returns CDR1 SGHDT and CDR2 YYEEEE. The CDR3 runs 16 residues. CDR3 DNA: TGTGCCAGCAGCTTGGAGGGACAGGGGGCATACAATGAGCAGTTCTTC. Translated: CASSLEGQGAYNEQFF.

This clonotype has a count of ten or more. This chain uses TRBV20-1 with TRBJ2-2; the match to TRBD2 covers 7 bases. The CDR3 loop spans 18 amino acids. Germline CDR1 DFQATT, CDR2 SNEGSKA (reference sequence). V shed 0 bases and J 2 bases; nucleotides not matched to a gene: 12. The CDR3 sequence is CSARESPLGRGNTGELFF. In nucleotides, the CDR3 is TGCAGTGCTAGAGAATCCCCCTTGGGGAGGGGAAACACCGGGGAGCTGTTTTTT.

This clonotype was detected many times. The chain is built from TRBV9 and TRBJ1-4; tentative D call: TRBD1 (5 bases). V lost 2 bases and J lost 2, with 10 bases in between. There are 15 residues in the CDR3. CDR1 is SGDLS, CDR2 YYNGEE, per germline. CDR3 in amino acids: CASSVQGGTNEKLFF. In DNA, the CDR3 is TGTGCCAGCAGCGTCCAGGGAGGTACTAATGAAAAACTGTTTTTT.

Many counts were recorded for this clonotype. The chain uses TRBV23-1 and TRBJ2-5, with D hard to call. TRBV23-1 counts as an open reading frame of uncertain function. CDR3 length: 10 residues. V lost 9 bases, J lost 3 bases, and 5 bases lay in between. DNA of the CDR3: TGCGCCAGGCCAAAAGAGACCCAGTACTTC. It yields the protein CARPKETQYF.

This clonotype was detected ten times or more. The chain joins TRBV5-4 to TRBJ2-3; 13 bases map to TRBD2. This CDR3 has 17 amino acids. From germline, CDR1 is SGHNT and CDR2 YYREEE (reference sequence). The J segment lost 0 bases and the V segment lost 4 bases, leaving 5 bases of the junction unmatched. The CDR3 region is CASSAGLAGSSTDTQYF. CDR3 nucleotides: TGTGCCAGCAGCGCGGGACTAGCGGGATCTAGCACAGATACGCAGTATTTT.

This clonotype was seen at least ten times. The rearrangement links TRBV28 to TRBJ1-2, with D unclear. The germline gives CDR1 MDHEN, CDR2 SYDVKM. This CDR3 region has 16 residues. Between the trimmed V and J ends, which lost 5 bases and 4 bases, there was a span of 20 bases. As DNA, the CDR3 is TGTGCCAGCAGTCCCGCGCTTCGCCCCAACTTCTATGGCTACACCTTC. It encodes CASSPALRPNFYGYTF.

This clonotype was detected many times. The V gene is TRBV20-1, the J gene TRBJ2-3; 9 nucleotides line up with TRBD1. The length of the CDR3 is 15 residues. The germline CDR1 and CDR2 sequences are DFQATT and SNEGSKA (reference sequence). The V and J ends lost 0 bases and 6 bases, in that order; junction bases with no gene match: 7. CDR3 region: CSARDWGQGTDTQYF. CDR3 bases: TGCAGTGCTAGAGATTGGGGACAGGGAACGGATACGCAGTATTTT.

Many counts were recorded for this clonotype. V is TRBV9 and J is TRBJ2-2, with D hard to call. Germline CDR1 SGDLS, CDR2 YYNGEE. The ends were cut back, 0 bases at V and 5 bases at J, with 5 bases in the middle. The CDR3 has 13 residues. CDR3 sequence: CASSVAGTGELFF. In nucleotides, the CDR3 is TGTGCCAGCAGCGTAGCCGGGACCGGGGAGCTGTTTTTT. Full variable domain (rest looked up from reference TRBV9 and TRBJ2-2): DSGVTQTPKHLITATGQRVTLRCSPRSGDLSVYWYQQSLDQGLQFLIQYYNGEERAKGNILERFSAQQFPDLHSELNLSSLELGDSALYFCASSVAGTGELFFGEGSRLTVL.

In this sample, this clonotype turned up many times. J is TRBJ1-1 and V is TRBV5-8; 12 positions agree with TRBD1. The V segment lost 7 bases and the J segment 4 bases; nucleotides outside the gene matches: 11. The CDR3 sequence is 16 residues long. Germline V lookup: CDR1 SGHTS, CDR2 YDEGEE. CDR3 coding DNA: TGTGCCAGCCTCCTCCCGGGACAGGGGGCAGGCACTGAAGCTTTCTTT. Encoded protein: CASLLPGQGAGTEAFF.

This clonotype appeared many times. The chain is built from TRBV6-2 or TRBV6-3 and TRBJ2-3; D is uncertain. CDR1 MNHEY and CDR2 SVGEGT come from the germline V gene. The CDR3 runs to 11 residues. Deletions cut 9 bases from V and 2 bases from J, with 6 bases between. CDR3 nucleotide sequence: TGTGCCAGTAGGGTCACAGATACGCAGTATTTT. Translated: CASRVTDTQYF.

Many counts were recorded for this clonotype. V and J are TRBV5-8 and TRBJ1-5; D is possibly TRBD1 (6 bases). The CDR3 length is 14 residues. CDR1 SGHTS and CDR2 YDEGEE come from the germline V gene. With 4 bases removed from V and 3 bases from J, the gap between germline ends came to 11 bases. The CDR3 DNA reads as TGTGCCAGCAGCCCCGGGGGCAACAATCAGCCCCAGCATTTT. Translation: CASSPGGNNQPQHF.

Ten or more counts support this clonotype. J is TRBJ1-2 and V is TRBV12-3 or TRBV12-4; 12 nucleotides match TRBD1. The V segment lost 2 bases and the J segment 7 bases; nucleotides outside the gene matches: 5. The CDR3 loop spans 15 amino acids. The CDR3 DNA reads TGTGCCAGCAGTTTACCGGGACAGGGGGCTCGTGGCTACACCTTC. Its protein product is CASSLPGQGARGYTF.

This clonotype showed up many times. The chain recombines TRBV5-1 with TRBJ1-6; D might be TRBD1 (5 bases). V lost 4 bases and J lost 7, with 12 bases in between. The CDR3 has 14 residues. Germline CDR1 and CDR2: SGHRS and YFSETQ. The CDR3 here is CASSTLEGNSPLHF. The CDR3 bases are TGCGCCAGCAGCACCTTGGAGGGGAATTCACCCCTCCACTTT. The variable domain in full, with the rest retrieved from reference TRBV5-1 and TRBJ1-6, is KAGVTQTPRYLIKTRGQQVTLSCSPISGHRSVSWYQQTPGQGLQFLFEYFSETQRNKGNFPGRFSGRQFSNSRSEMNVSTLELGDSALYLCASSTLEGNSPLHFGNGTRLTVT.